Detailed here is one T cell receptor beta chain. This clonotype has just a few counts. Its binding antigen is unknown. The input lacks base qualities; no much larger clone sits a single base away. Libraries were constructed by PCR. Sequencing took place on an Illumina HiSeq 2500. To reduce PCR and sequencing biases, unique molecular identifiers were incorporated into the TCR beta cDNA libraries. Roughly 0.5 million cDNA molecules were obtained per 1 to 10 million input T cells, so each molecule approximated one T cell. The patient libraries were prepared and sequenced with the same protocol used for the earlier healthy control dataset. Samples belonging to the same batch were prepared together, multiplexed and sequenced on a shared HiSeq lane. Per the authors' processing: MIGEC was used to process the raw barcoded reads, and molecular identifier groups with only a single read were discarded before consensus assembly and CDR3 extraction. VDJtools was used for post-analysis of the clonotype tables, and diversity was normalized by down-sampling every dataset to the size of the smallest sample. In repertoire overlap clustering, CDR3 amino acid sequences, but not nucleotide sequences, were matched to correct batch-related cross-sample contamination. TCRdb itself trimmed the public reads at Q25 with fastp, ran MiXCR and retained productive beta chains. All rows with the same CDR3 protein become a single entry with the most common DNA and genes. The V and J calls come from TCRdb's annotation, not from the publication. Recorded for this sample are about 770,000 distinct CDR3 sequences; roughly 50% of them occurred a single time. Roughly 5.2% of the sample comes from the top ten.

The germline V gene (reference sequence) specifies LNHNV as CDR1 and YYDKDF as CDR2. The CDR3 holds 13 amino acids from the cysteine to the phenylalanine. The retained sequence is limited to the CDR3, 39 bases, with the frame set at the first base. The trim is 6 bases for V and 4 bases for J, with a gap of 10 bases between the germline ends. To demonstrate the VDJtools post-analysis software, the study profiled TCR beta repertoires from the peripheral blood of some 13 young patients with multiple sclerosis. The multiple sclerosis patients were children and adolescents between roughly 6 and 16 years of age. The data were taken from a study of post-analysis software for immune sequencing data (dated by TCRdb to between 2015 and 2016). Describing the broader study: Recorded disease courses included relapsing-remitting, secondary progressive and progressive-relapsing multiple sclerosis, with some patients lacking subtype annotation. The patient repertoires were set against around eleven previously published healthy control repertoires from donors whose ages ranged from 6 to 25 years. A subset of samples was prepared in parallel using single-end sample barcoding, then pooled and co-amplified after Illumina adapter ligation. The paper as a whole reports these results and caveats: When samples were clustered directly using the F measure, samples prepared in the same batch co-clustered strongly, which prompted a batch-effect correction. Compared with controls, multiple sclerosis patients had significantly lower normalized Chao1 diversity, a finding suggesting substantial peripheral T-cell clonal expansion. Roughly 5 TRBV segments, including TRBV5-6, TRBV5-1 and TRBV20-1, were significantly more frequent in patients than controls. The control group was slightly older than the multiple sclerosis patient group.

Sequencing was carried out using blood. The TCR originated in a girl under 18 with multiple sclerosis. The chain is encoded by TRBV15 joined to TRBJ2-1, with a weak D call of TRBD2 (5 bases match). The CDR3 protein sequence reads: CATSETTYNEQFF. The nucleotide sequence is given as TGTGCCACCAGTGAGACTACGTACAATGAGCAGTTCTTC.